This T cell receptor (beta chain) came from a study of OX40 agonist ivuxolimab in advanced cancers. General observations from the study: CD8+ T cells showed, on average, more clonal expansion than CD4+ cells.

Concerning this clone itself: What it binds is not known.

The assay was immunoSEQ multiplex PCR, and TCRdb's table has in-frame clones only and misses some. The table has around 80,000 clones, roughly 85% seen once. This receptor was taken from an adult with an advanced solid tumor such as melanoma, head and neck, liver or kidney cancer. Sequenced material: CD4+ or CD8+ T cells sorted from blood, taken in a trial of the OX40 agonist ivuxolimab.

CDR3: CAWSDYGETQYF. The CDR3 DNA reads as TGTGCCTGGAGTGACTACGGGGAGACCCAGTACTTC. V is TRBV30 and J is TRBJ2-5; D is undetermined. The CDR3 runs to 12 residues. With 1 base removed from V and 5 bases from J, the gap between germline ends came to 8 bases. The germline CDR1 and CDR2 sequences are GTSNPN and SVGIG (reference sequence).